These 7 T cell receptor beta chains were all obtained from the same sample, sequenced in a study of Ad26.COV2.S vaccination and SARS-CoV-2 variants. Clones were sequenced by immunoSEQ multiplex PCR, and TCRdb holds only the in-frame ones, with some missing. The table shows approximately 340,000 clones, with around 92% occurring only once. The input for sequencing was peripheral blood, taken after recovery from COVID-19. These TCRs come from a human donor who had recovered from COVID-19.

This sequence joins TRBV18 and TRBJ2-3; D not certain. Trimming pared 3 bases from V and 0 bases from J, leaving 4 bases between. The CDR3 runs 13 residues. Germline assignment: CDR1 KGHSH and CDR2 LQKENI. As DNA, the CDR3 is TGTGCCAGCTCACCGCTTAGCACAGATACGCAGTATTTT. Translation gives CASSPLSTDTQYF.

The rearrangement uses TRBV4-1 and TRBJ2-5, with D tentatively TRBD1 (6 bases). This CDR3 region has 15 residues. Germline V gene sequence: CDR1 MGHRA, CDR2 YSYEKL. With 3 bases removed from V and 1 base from J, the gap between germline ends came to 12 bases. The CDR3 here is CASSHGRGGQETQYF. DNA for the CDR3: TGCGCCAGCAGCCATGGTCGAGGGGGCCAAGAGACCCAGTACTTC.

The chain carries TRBV6-1 and TRBJ1-1; possible D gene TRBD1, 6 bases. Germline-derived CDR1 and CDR2 are MNHNS and SASEGT. This CDR3 has 13 amino acids. The V end lost 0 bases, the J end lost 10 bases, and 12 bases lay between the germline ends. The CDR3 is CASSEAQGHGAFF. CDR3 coding DNA: TGTGCCAGCAGTGAAGCTCAGGGGCACGGAGCTTTCTTT.

As concerns this clone: This sample includes further DNA sequences coding for the same CDR3. The V gene is TRBV29-1, the J gene TRBJ2-7, with D tentatively TRBD2 (6 bases). The CDR3 spans 12 residues. V lost 4 bases and J 1 base, leaving 8 bases between the germline ends. Germline loops: CDR1 SQVTM, CDR2 ANQGSEA. Here the CDR3 DNA reads TGCAGCGTTGTGGGGGGTTCCTACGAGCAGTACTTC. Its protein is CSVVGGSYEQYF.

This clone appeared a few times. The J gene is TRBJ1-6, the V gene TRBV7-9; D remains ambiguous. The CDR3 is made up of 12 amino acids. The germline gives CDR1 SEHNR, CDR2 FQNEAQ (reference sequence). The V gene lost 4 bases and the J gene lost 9 bases, with 7 bases spanning the gap. CDR3 sequence reads: CASSSGVSPLHF. In nucleotides, the CDR3 is TGTGCCAGCAGCTCCGGAGTTTCACCCCTCCACTTT.

The rearrangement joins TRBV7-2 to TRBJ1-5; D is unresolved. This CDR3 spans 16 amino acids. The V end lost 5 bases, the J end lost 1 base, and 15 bases lay between the germline ends. Germline V gene data show CDR1 as SGHTA and CDR2 as FQGNSA. The CDR3 sequence is CASSPLGSDSNQPQHF. CDR3 bases: TGTGCCAGCAGCCCTTTGGGGTCTGACAGCAATCAGCCCCAGCATTTT.

V usage is TRBV10-3 and J usage is TRBJ1-1, with 11 bases aligning to TRBD1. Germline assignment: CDR1 ENHRY and CDR2 SYGVKD. Trimming removed 4 bases from V and 1 base from J; junction bases left unmatched: 8. This CDR3 contains 17 residues. The CDR3 here is CAISGSGQGARNTEAFF. The DNA of the CDR3 is TGTGCCATCAGTGGCTCCGGACAGGGGGCGCGGAACACTGAAGCTTTCTTT.